This T cell receptor (beta chain) stems from a study of cytomegalovirus exposure and HLA in healthy donors. Background on the study: HLA-typed donors were the source of some 85 million unique TCRs, which an early data release held.

Losses at the gene ends were 5 bases for V and 3 bases for J; bases not matched to a gene: 10. Per the germline V gene, CDR1 is SGHRS and CDR2 is YFSETQ. The CDR3 has 15 amino acids. 60 Vbeta and 13 Jbeta primers were used in PCR. The data were produced by immunoSEQ multiplex PCR, yet TCRdb's version contains in-frame clones alone and is incomplete. Of 150,000 to 200,000 clones listed, around four fifths are singletons. The receptor was derived from a female donor in good health and CMV-seronegative. The chain has TRBV5-1 and TRBJ2-7, with TRBD1 matching 8 bases. The sequenced material came from PBMCs. As DNA, the CDR3 is TGCGCCAGCAGGTCTGTCAGAGGACAGGGCTACGAGCAGTACTTC. This encodes CASRSVRGQGYEQYF.